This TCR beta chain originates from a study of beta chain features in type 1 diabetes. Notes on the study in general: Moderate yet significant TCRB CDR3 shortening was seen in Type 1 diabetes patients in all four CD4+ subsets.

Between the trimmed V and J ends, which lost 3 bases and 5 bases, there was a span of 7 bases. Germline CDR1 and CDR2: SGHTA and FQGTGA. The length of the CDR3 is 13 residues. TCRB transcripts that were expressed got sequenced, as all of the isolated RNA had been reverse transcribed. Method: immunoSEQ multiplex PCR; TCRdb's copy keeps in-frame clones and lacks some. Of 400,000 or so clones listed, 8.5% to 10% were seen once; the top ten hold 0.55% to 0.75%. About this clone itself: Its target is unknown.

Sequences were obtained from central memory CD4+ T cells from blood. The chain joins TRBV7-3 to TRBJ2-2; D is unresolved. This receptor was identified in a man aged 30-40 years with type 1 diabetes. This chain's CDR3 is CASSFWKTGELFF. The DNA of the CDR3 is TGTGCCAGCAGCTTTTGGAAGACCGGGGAGCTGTTTTTT.